The 21 T cell receptor beta chains below come from one sample, sequenced in a study of cytomegalovirus exposure and HLA in healthy donors. 13 Jbeta primers and 60 Vbeta primers were used for the PCR. The data were produced by immunoSEQ multiplex PCR, yet TCRdb's version contains in-frame clones alone and is incomplete. In the table there are 120,000 or so clones, 77% of which are singletons. Specimen: PBMCs. The receptor set was obtained from a young man in good health and CMV-seropositive.

The chain uses TRBV5-1 and TRBJ2-7; D is possibly TRBD2 (5 bases). This CDR3 comprises 14 residues. The germline V gene has CDR1 SGHRS and CDR2 YFSETQ. Trimming removed 4 bases from V and 1 base from J, with 12 bases in between. The CDR3, as DNA: TGCGCCAGCAGCCTCGTGGAGGCGTCCTACGAGCAGTACTTC. Translating gives CASSLVEASYEQYF.

The V gene is TRBV6-5, the J gene TRBJ1-3, with D tentatively TRBD1 (5 bases). Germline V gives CDR1 MNHEY, CDR2 SVGAGI. V was clipped by 6 bases and J by 0 bases, with 12 bases between them. The CDR3 loop spans 15 amino acids. CDR3 sequence (DNA): TGTGCCAGCAGCCGGGACGGGAGCTCTGGAAACACCATATATTTT. As protein: CASSRDGSSGNTIYF.

CDR3 coding DNA: TGTGCCAGTAGCGGGATCTTCTCCTACGAGCAGTACTTC. Translating it yields CASSGIFSYEQYF. J is TRBJ2-5 and V is TRBV19; possibly TRBD2 for D (5 bases). The closer fit of TRBJ2-7 to the DNA end suggests the J call may be wrong. The CDR3 has 13 residues. Germline V lookup: CDR1 LNHDA, CDR2 SQIVND (reference sequence).

The rearrangement joins TRBV6-5 to TRBJ2-1, with D unclear. This CDR3 region has 11 residues. Germline V gene data show CDR1 as MNHEY and CDR2 as SVGAGI. V was pared by 5 bases and J by 8 bases, with 7 bases between. CDR3 region: CASSLGDEQFF. DNA of the CDR3: TGTGCCAGCAGTCTGGGCGATGAGCAGTTCTTC.

V is TRBV29-1 and J is TRBJ2-7, with 8 bases fitting TRBD1. Germline V gene data show CDR1 as SQVTM and CDR2 as ANQGSEA. Trimming at V came to 6 bases and at J to 4 bases, leaving 14 bases not matched to a gene. The CDR3 has 15 amino acids. In nucleotides, the CDR3 is TGCAGCGTGGGGGGTGTGGACAGGGATCTTTACGAGCAGTACTTC. Translated: CSVGGVDRDLYEQYF.

This clone was recorded a few times. The CDR3 loop reads CAISEQANEKLFF. DNA for the CDR3: TGTGCCATCAGTGAGCAGGCTAATGAAAAACTGTTTTTT. The genes are TRBV10-3 and TRBJ1-4; D remains ambiguous. Trimming removed 2 bases at V and 3 bases at J, with 4 bases between. The CDR3 covers 13 residues. Germline assignment: CDR1 ENHRY and CDR2 SYGVKD.

The chain carries TRBV30 and TRBJ1-1, with D perhaps TRBD1 (5 bases). CDR1 is GTSNPN and CDR2 is SVGIG in the germline V gene (reference sequence). V lost 3 bases to trimming and J lost 0 bases, with 11 bases between them. The CDR3 is made up of 14 amino acids. CDR3 sequence reads: CAWRARQLNTEAFF. CDR3 nucleotide sequence: TGTGCCTGGAGGGCCAGACAGCTGAACACTGAAGCTTTCTTT.

This chain uses TRBV4-1 with TRBJ2-1, with D unclear. This CDR3 spans 12 amino acids. Germline V CDR1 and CDR2: MGHRA, YSYEKL. Trimming took off 1 base at V and 9 bases at J, with 7 bases between the two ends. This CDR3 is CASSQGVGEQFF. CDR3 DNA sequence: TGCGCCAGCAGCCAAGGAGTTGGTGAGCAGTTCTTC.

This clone turned up a few times. This chain connects TRBV4-1 to TRBJ1-1; 7 positions agree with TRBD1. V shed 8 bases, J shed 1 base, and the junction held 4 bases outside the gene matches. The CDR3 loop spans 13 amino acids. Germline values: CDR1 MGHRA, CDR2 YSYEKL. This chain's CDR3 is CASGRGENTEAFF. The CDR3 nucleotides read TGCGCCAGCGGCAGGGGGGAGAACACTGAAGCTTTCTTT.

The chain uses TRBV9 and TRBJ2-1; TRBD2 agrees at 9 bases. CDR1 and CDR2 from the germline V gene are SGDLS and YYNGEE. V gave up 2 bases and J gave up 10 bases; unmatched junction bases: 10. The CDR3 runs to 15 residues. CDR3 DNA: TGTGCCAGCAGCGTCGGACTAGCGAATCCCTCGGAGCAGTTCTTC. Amino acid sequence: CASSVGLANPSEQFF. Filled out from reference TRBV9 and TRBJ2-1, the complete variable domain reads DSGVTQTPKHLITATGQRVTLRCSPRSGDLSVYWYQQSLDQGLQFLIQYYNGEERAKGNILERFSAQQFPDLHSELNLSSLELGDSALYFCASSVGLANPSEQFFGPGTRLTVL.

The genes are TRBV5-1 and TRBJ2-1, with a tentative D call TRBD1 (6 bases). The CDR3 spans 15 residues. Germline CDR1 is SGHRS and CDR2 is YFSETQ. V dropped 0 bases and J dropped 12 bases, with 19 bases sitting between them. CDR3 DNA sequence: TGCGCCAGCAGCTTGGGGGGCAGGGGCCCTGAGGGGCAGTTCTTC. Encoded protein: CASSLGGRGPEGQFF. Full variable domain (remainder filled in from reference TRBV5-1 and TRBJ2-1): KAGVTQTPRYLIKTRGQQVTLSCSPISGHRSVSWYQQTPGQGLQFLFEYFSETQRNKGNFPGRFSGRQFSNSRSEMNVSTLELGDSALYLCASSLGGRGPEGQFFGPGTRLTVL.

In this sample, this clone turned up a few times. This chain links TRBV6-5 with TRBJ2-7; 9 nucleotides align to TRBD1. The junction had 7 bases not matched to a gene; V was cut back by 5 bases and J by 2 bases. Germline V lookup: CDR1 MNHEY, CDR2 SVGAGI. This CDR3 contains 15 residues. CDR3 sequence (DNA): TGTGCCAGCAGTATCCTGGACAGGGGCACCTACGAGCAGTACTTC. Its translation: CASSILDRGTYEQYF.

This chain uses TRBV5-4 with TRBJ1-2; no clear D. Trimming took off 4 bases at V and 5 bases at J, with 18 bases between the two ends. Germline values: CDR1 SGHNT, CDR2 YYREEE (reference sequence). The CDR3 has 15 residues. CDR3 nucleotides: TGTGCCAGCAGCCTGAACCGGGGTGACACTTATGGCTACACCTTC. Encoded protein: CASSLNRGDTYGYTF.

The chain links TRBV9 to TRBJ2-5; no definite D call. Trimming removed 1 base from V and 2 bases from J, with 9 bases in between. Per the germline V gene, CDR1 is SGDLS and CDR2 is YYNGEE. This CDR3 contains 14 residues. The CDR3 loop is CASSVSLQQETQYF. The DNA for the CDR3 is TGTGCCAGCAGCGTAAGTCTCCAGCAAGAGACCCAGTACTTC.

This rearrangement joins TRBV2 to TRBJ1-3, with D perhaps TRBD1 (6 bases). Germline CDR1 is SNHLY and CDR2 is FYNNEI. The CDR3 is made up of 15 amino acids. Trimming removed 6 bases from V and 4 bases from J, with 16 bases in between. CDR3 in amino acids: CASSPPTGIGNTIYF. The CDR3 DNA follows: TGTGCCAGCAGCCCCCCCACAGGGATCGGAAACACCATATATTTT.

The rearrangement links TRBV6-9 to TRBJ2-7; tentative D call: TRBD2 (6 bases). The CDR3 length is 15 residues. V was shortened by 11 bases and J by 7 bases, with 27 bases between the two germline ends. The V gene's germline CDR1 is MNHGY and CDR2 SVAAGI. The CDR3 spells CAPRPVAPDAGEQYF. In nucleotides, the CDR3 is TGTGCCCCCCGCCCTGTGGCTCCCGACGCGGGAGAGCAGTACTTC.

The genes are TRBV7-9 and TRBJ1-5, with a tentative D call TRBD1 (5 bases). Trimming took 1 base from V and 8 from J, leaving 9 bases between them. This CDR3 comprises 13 residues. The germline gives CDR1 SEHNR, CDR2 FQNEAQ (reference sequence). The CDR3 DNA reads TGTGCCAGCAGCTTAGAGGGGTCTGAGCCCCAGCATTTT. It is translated as CASSLEGSEPQHF.

The gene calls are TRBV27 and TRBJ2-5, with 8 nucleotides matching TRBD2. The end of the DNA fits TRBJ2-7 better, so the J call may be wrong. Germline V gives CDR1 MNHEY, CDR2 SMNVEV (reference sequence). CDR3 length: 15 amino acids. The CDR3: CASSTRGGTTYEQYF. Written as DNA, the CDR3 is TGTGCCAGCAGTACCCGGGGGGGGACCACCTACGAGCAGTACTTC.

This chain connects TRBV9 to TRBJ2-7; 7 bases agree with TRBD1. Trimming at V came to 4 bases and at J to 5 bases, leaving 15 bases not matched to a gene. CDR3 length equals 16 residues. Looked up from germline, CDR1 is SGDLS and CDR2 is YYNGEE. DNA of the CDR3: TGTGCCAGCAGCCATTCGAGGGGGACAGCCGCTAACGAGCAGTACTTC. Protein: CASSHSRGTAANEQYF.

The chain uses TRBV30 and TRBJ2-5; tentative D call: TRBD2 (6 bases). Trimming pared 0 bases from V and 2 bases from J, leaving 7 bases between. Germline assignment: CDR1 GTSNPN and CDR2 SVGIG (reference sequence). The CDR3 is 13 residues long. CDR3 coding DNA: TGTGCCTGGAGTGTACTAGCTCAAGAGACCCAGTACTTC. This encodes CAWSVLAQETQYF.

The rearrangement uses TRBV5-6 and TRBJ2-7; TRBD1 is a possible D gene (6 bases). Germline V CDR1 and CDR2: SGHDT, YYEEEE. The CDR3 extends over 13 amino acids. V was shortened by 4 bases and J by 5 bases, with 13 bases between the two germline ends. CDR3 residues: CASSVQGTDEQYF. The CDR3 DNA is TGTGCCAGCAGCGTACAGGGTACCGACGAGCAGTACTTC.